A selection of T cell receptor beta chains follows, all from one sample in a study of naive and memory T cell subsets. In TCRdb, the UMI-ligation and nested PCR reads were re-called with MiXCR into one record per CDR3 protein. The repertoire consists of 140,000 to 150,000 distinct CDR3 sequences, with 15% to 20% occurring once and the leading ten covering roughly 0.13%. The sequenced sample was naive CD4+ T cells from blood. The receptors derive from a human donor in good health. Both conserved end residues are part of each CDR3. Each record gives: D gene, V gene, J gene, clone size, CDR3 DNA, CDR3 protein. A D gene is named only where the DNA matches it firmly. Size is stated for part of the rows, as once, few or many counts, or as a class when the clone is expanded.

>NA|TRBV19|TRBJ2-2|NA
TGTGCCAGTAGTGCCAGGGACACCGGGGAGCTGTTTTTT
CASSARDTGELFF
>NA|TRBV29-1|TRBJ2-5|NA
TGCAGCGTTGAGGTCGACAGTCGTTCAAGGGCCCAGTACTTC
CSVEVDSRSRAQYF
>TRBD2|TRBV7-2|TRBJ2-1|NA
TGTGCCAGCAGCTACGGGACTAGCAGCCTCTACAATGAGCAGTTCTTC
CASSYGTSSLYNEQFF
>TRBD1|TRBV20-1|TRBJ1-2|few
TGCAGCTCAAACAGGGGACTCTATGGCTACACCTTC
CSSNRGLYGYTF
>NA|TRBV7-2|TRBJ2-3|few
TGTGCCAGCAGCTTAGATGGGGCCACAGATACGCAGTATTTT
CASSLDGATDTQYF
>TRBD2|TRBV14|TRBJ2-7|NA
TGTGCCAGCAGCCAACTACAGCTAGCGGGAGCAACCTACGAGCAGTACTTC
CASSQLQLAGATYEQYF
>TRBD1|TRBV11-2|TRBJ1-4|few
TGTGCCAGCAGCTTGAGGTTTGGGGACCGGGACAGGGCTTCAGAAAAACTGTTTTTT
CASSLRFGDRDRASEKLFF
>NA|TRBV25-1|TRBJ2-7|once
TGTGCCAGCAGTGACACAGGTGGTTCCTACGAGCAGTACTTC
CASSDTGGSYEQYF
>NA|TRBV5-1|TRBJ1-1|NA
TGCGCCAGCAGCTTATATTCGGGACGAATTGAAGCTTTCTTT
CASSLYSGRIEAFF
>TRBD2|TRBV7-9|TRBJ2-1|few
TGTGCCAGCAGCATTAATAGCGGGAAGTCCTACAATGAGCAGTTCTTC
CASSINSGKSYNEQFF
>TRBD1|TRBV11-3|TRBJ2-7|many
TGTGCCAGCAGCGTGGACAGGGGCACCTACGAGCAGTACTTC
CASSVDRGTYEQYF
>NA|TRBV6-1|TRBJ1-1|few
TGTGCCAGCAGCGAGACTCCGGGCTTCGACCCCGACACTGAAGCTTTCTTT
CASSETPGFDPDTEAFF
>TRBD1|TRBV7-2|TRBJ2-7|NA
TGTGCCAGCACCAAAGACAGGGGCTGGTACGAGCAGTACTTC
CASTKDRGWYEQYF
>TRBD1|TRBV6-5|TRBJ1-1|NA
TGTGCCAGCAGTTATCTCCAGGGGGTCACTGAAGCTTTCTTT
CASSYLQGVTEAFF
>TRBD1|TRBV28|TRBJ2-2|NA
TGTGCCAGCAGTTTATATAAGGGGGCCGAAACCGGGGAGCTGTTTTTT
CASSLYKGAETGELFF
>NA|TRBV5-1|TRBJ2-3|NA
TGCGCCAGCAGCTTGGCTTTCCAGTACACAGATACGCAGTATTTT
CASSLAFQYTDTQYF
>NA|TRBV27|TRBJ1-6|NA
TGTGCCAGCAGTTTATCGAGCAATAATTCACCCCTCCACTTT
CASSLSSNNSPLHF
>NA|TRBV20-1|TRBJ2-7|NA
TGCAGTGCGGGAGGGGGGGGCGAGCAGTACTTC
CSAGGGGEQYF
>TRBD2|TRBV29-1|TRBJ2-3|few
TGCAGCGTCCTAGCGGGAGGGAGCACAGATACGCAGTATTTT
CSVLAGGSTDTQYF
>NA|TRBV20-1|TRBJ1-2|few
TGCAGTGCTAGGTTAAGCGACTATGGCTACACCTTC
CSARLSDYGYTF
>TRBD2|TRBV3-1|TRBJ2-1|few
TGTGCCAGCAGCCAAGAAGCTCTCGGGACTAGCGGGACGGGGTACAATGAGCAGTTCTTC
CASSQEALGTSGTGYNEQFF
>NA|TRBV7-2|TRBJ2-3|NA
TGTGCCAGCAGCTTAGTGGCCATCGATACGCAGTATTTT
CASSLVAIDTQYF
>TRBD2|TRBV2|TRBJ2-4|NA
TGTGCCAGCGGGGCTAGCGGGAGTTATCTGGGAAACATTCAGTACTTC
CASGASGSYLGNIQYF
>NA|TRBV5-1|TRBJ2-1|NA
TGCGCCAGCAGCTTGGTTGGGAATTCCTACAATGAGCAGTTCTTC
CASSLVGNSYNEQFF
>TRBD1|TRBV2|TRBJ2-2|NA
TGTGCCAGCAGGAGACAGGGTTTCGGTTGGGAGCTGTTTTTT
CASRRQGFGWELFF
>NA|TRBV11-2|TRBJ2-5|few
TGTGCCAGCAGCTTGGGGGGGCTGACGGAAGAGACCCAGTACTTC
CASSLGGLTEETQYF
>TRBD1|TRBV5-4|TRBJ1-5|few
TGTGCCAGCAGCTTAAAGGGGGCCGGTCAGCCCCAGCATTTT
CASSLKGAGQPQHF
>TRBD1|TRBV7-9|TRBJ1-4|NA
TGTGCCAGCAGCTTGGGGACAGTCAATGAAAAACTGTTTTTT
CASSLGTVNEKLFF
>NA|TRBV4-2|TRBJ2-1|many
TGTGCCAGCAGCCAAGTGGCGGTCTCCTACAATGAGCAGTTCTTC
CASSQVAVSYNEQFF
>NA|TRBV6-5|TRBJ2-1|few
TGTGCCAGCAGTTACCGCGGGTACTCCTACAATGAGCAGTTCTTC
CASSYRGYSYNEQFF
>NA|TRBV7-9|TRBJ1-3|NA
TGTGCCAGCAGCTTGGGAGTCCCACCTGAAAACACCATATATTTT
CASSLGVPPENTIYF
>TRBD2|TRBV7-3|TRBJ2-1|NA
TGTGCCAGCAGCGCAACCCAGACTAGCGGAATATCCTACAATGAGCAGTTCTTC
CASSATQTSGISYNEQFF
>NA|TRBV12-3/TRBV12-4|TRBJ2-7|few
TGTGCCAGCAGTTTAGCCCCAGGGGGGGGGTCGACCTACGAGCAGTACTTC
CASSLAPGGGSTYEQYF
>NA|TRBV6-5|TRBJ2-5|NA
TGTGCCAGCAACCAGGGGGGGGGAACTCCGTGGTCCCAGTACTTC
CASNQGGGTPWSQYF
>NA|TRBV5-1|TRBJ2-7|NA
TGCGCCAGCAGCATGACGCCGGCTTCCTACGAGCAGTACTTC
CASSMTPASYEQYF
>TRBD1|TRBV10-3|TRBJ1-1|few
TGTGCCATCAGTCAACTCGGGGGCGGACAGGACACTGAAGCTTTCTTT
CAISQLGGGQDTEAFF
>TRBD1|TRBV3-1|TRBJ1-2|few
TGTGCCAGCAGCCAAGGCGGGACAGCACCCTATGGCTACACCTTC
CASSQGGTAPYGYTF
>TRBD1|TRBV7-9|TRBJ1-5|NA
TGTGCCAGCAGCACAGGACAGGGGGCGGCTCAGCCCCAGCATTTT
CASSTGQGAAQPQHF
>NA|TRBV12-3/TRBV12-4|TRBJ2-1|few
TGTGCCAGCAGTCCCAATTACAATGAGCAGTTCTTC
CASSPNYNEQFF
>TRBD1|TRBV27|TRBJ2-1|few
TGTGCCAGCAGTTTTGGGACAGGGGGTGGGGATGAGCAGTTCTTC
CASSFGTGGGDEQFF
>TRBD1|TRBV28|TRBJ1-2|few
TGTGCCAGCAGTTTATTGGACAGGCTGACCTATGGCTACACCTTC
CASSLLDRLTYGYTF
>TRBD1|TRBV29-1|TRBJ2-3|many
TGCAGCGAAGGACAGGGATTAGATACGCAGTATTTT
CSEGQGLDTQYF
>TRBD1|TRBV7-9|TRBJ2-1|few
TGTGCCAGCAGCTTACGAGAGGGGGCTCTCGTGAATGAGCAGTTCTTC
CASSLREGALVNEQFF
>NA|TRBV9|TRBJ1-6|few
TGTGCCAGCAGCGTAGAAGGTCTCCTGAATTCACCCCTCCACTTT
CASSVEGLLNSPLHF
>TRBD1|TRBV5-1|TRBJ2-3|NA
TGCGCCAGCAGTTCGACAGGGAAGAGGACAGATACGCAGTATTTT
CASSSTGKRTDTQYF
>TRBD1|TRBV28|TRBJ1-5|few
TGTGCCGGGGGCCATTCGACAGGGGGGGATCAGCCCCAGCATTTT
CAGGHSTGGDQPQHF
>NA|TRBV5-1|TRBJ1-1|few
TGCGCCAGCAGCTTGTGGGGCAACACTGAAGCTTTCTTT
CASSLWGNTEAFF
>TRBD1|TRBV7-3|TRBJ2-3|NA
TGTGCCAGCAGCCCTAAGGTCCCGGGACAGGGCAGCACAGATACGCAGTATTTT
CASSPKVPGQGSTDTQYF
>NA|TRBV7-9|TRBJ1-5|NA
TGTGCCAGCAGCTTAGAACGAGGGGCTTCTCAGCCCCAGCATTTT
CASSLERGASQPQHF
>NA|TRBV4-2|TRBJ1-4|few
TGTGCCAGCAGCCAAGATGGTGGAAAACTGTTTTTT
CASSQDGGKLFF
>TRBD2|TRBV20-1|TRBJ2-3|NA
TGCAGTGCTAGACCACTAGCGGAAGTCACAGATACGCAGTATTTT
CSARPLAEVTDTQYF
>NA|TRBV2|TRBJ2-7|NA
TGTGCCAGCAATTCGCAGGGGCCATCCTACGAGCAGTACTTC
CASNSQGPSYEQYF
>NA|TRBV2|TRBJ2-2|NA
TGTGCCAGCAGGCGAATGATAGCGGAGGCGAACACCGGGGAGCTGTTTTTT
CASRRMIAEANTGELFF
>NA|TRBV28|TRBJ2-7|NA
TGTGCCAGCAGTAGCTCGGCGATGGGGGGCGGGCAGTACTTC
CASSSSAMGGGQYF
>TRBD1|TRBV7-7|TRBJ2-5|NA
TGTGCCAGCAGCCGAGACAGGGGTTCCCAAGAGACCCAGTACTTC
CASSRDRGSQETQYF
>NA|TRBV14|TRBJ1-6|NA
TGTGCCAGCAGCCATGGGTCGGCTAATTCACCCCTCCACTTT
CASSHGSANSPLHF
>TRBD2|TRBV2|TRBJ2-1|NA
TGTGCCAGCAGACGCTCGCTCCTAGCGGGAGGCGATGAGCAGTTCTTC
CASRRSLLAGGDEQFF
>NA|TRBV29-1|TRBJ2-5|NA
TGCAGCGTTATGAGCGGACAAGAGACCCAGTACTTC
CSVMSGQETQYF